A selection of T cell receptor beta chains follows, all from one sample in a study of blood T cell repertoires in COVID-19. Sequencing used immunoSEQ multiplex PCR; TCRdb keeps in-frame clones, though not all of them. This table holds around 250,000 clones, roughly four fifths found once. Sequenced: PBMCs or T cells enriched from blood (not recorded which). These receptors were taken from a man aged 40-49 years who had been exposed to COVID-19. CDR3s include the opening cysteine and the closing phenylalanine or tryptophan. The D gene is left open where the match is weak. Some rows mark clone size as missing; the rest say once, few, many or name a class of expanded clone.

V gene,D gene,clone size,J gene,CDR3 protein,CDR3 DNA
TRBV7-9,NA,few,TRBJ2-7,CASSPTPTYEQYF,TGTGCCAGCAGCCCCACCCCCACATACGAGCAGTACTTC
TRBV12-3/TRBV12-4,NA,NA,TRBJ1-1,CASSNIADRKAFF,TGTGCCAGCAGTAATATTGCAGACAGGAAAGCTTTCTTT
TRBV5-8,TRBD2,NA,TRBJ2-7,CASNPGGSLYEQYF,TGTGCCAGCAACCCGGGGGGGTCTCTCTACGAGCAGTACTTC
TRBV30,NA,NA,TRBJ2-7,CAWSAAGLTYEQYF,TGTGCCTGGAGTGCGGCGGGTCTAACCTACGAGCAGTACTTC
TRBV2,NA,NA,TRBJ1-2,CASSPGEYLRGGYTF,TGTGCCAGCAGCCCTGGAGAGTATCTACGTGGTGGCTACACCTTC
TRBV10-2,NA,NA,TRBJ1-3,CASSETLFGNTIYF,TGCGCCAGCAGCGAGACTCTCTTTGGAAACACCATATATTTT
TRBV30,NA,NA,TRBJ1-2,CAWRREGHYGYTF,TGTGCCTGGAGAAGGGAGGGCCACTATGGCTACACCTTC
TRBV7-9,NA,NA,TRBJ2-1,CASSGYRPEERESKQFF,TGTGCCAGCAGCGGATACCGGCCAGAAGAGAGGGAGAGTAAGCAGTTCTTC
TRBV27,NA,NA,TRBJ1-5,CASSQLNQPQHF,TGTGCCAGCAGTCAACTCAATCAGCCCCAGCATTTT
TRBV7-9,TRBD2,NA,TRBJ2-5,CASSLSLAGGRETQYF,TGTGCCAGCAGCTTATCCCTAGCGGGAGGGCGAGAGACCCAGTACTTC
TRBV27,NA,NA,TRBJ2-7,CASSLKETQGSRQLQYF,TGTGCCAGCAGTTTAAAGGAAACACAGGGTAGCCGGCAGTTACAGTACTTC
TRBV14,TRBD2,NA,TRBJ2-1,CASSLRTSGYNEQFF,TGTGCCAGCAGCCTTCGGACTAGCGGGTACAATGAGCAGTTCTTC
TRBV5-1,NA,few,TRBJ1-4,CASSLGISGNEKLFF,TGCGCCAGCAGCTTGGGGATCTCGGGGAATGAAAAACTGTTTTTT
TRBV19,TRBD1,NA,TRBJ1-4,CASSRTGGTNEKLFF,TGTGCCAGTAGTCGAACAGGGGGGACTAATGAAAAACTGTTTTTT
TRBV7-9,NA,once,TRBJ2-5,CASSFFGGEETQYF,TGTGCCAGCAGCTTCTTTGGGGGCGAAGAGACCCAGTACTTC
TRBV7-9,NA,once,TRBJ1-1,CASSSNGVSHTEAFF,TGTGCCAGCAGCTCCAACGGGGTTTCACACACTGAAGCTTTCTTT
TRBV12-3/TRBV12-4,NA,NA,TRBJ2-1,CASSLLAEEQFF,TGTGCCAGCAGTTTACTTGCGGAGGAGCAGTTCTTC
TRBV5-1,NA,NA,TRBJ2-3,CASSPGNTDTQYF,TGCGCCAGCAGCCCGGGGAACACAGATACGCAGTATTTT
TRBV14,NA,NA,TRBJ2-5,CASSQNAGRETQYF,TGTGCCAGCAGCCAGAACGCTGGCAGAGAGACCCAGTACTTC
TRBV5-1,TRBD1,NA,TRBJ2-3,CASSLEGRTGSDTQYF,TGCGCCAGCAGCTTAGAGGGCAGGACAGGGTCAGATACGCAGTATTTT
TRBV19,NA,NA,TRBJ2-7,CASSPSFAYEQYF,TGTGCCAGTAGTCCTAGTTTTGCCTACGAGCAGTACTTC
TRBV19,TRBD2,NA,TRBJ2-7,CASSHGRFYEQYF,TGTGCCAGTAGTCACGGGAGGTTCTACGAGCAGTACTTC
TRBV9,NA,once,TRBJ2-5,CASSVAQGSGETQYF,TGTGCCAGCAGCGTAGCTCAGGGGTCCGGGGAGACCCAGTACTTC
TRBV6-5,NA,once,TRBJ2-7,CASSAFATPYEQYF,TGTGCCAGCAGCGCTTTTGCGACTCCCTACGAGCAGTACTTC
TRBV7-6,NA,few,TRBJ1-1,CASSFGGMNTEAFF,TGTGCCAGCAGCTTCGGGGGTATGAACACTGAAGCTTTCTTT
TRBV30,NA,few,TRBJ1-2,CAWSVSHNNYGYTF,TGTGCCTGGAGTGTGTCGCACAATAACTATGGCTACACCTTC
TRBV24-1,NA,NA,TRBJ2-2,CATSPRANTGELFF,TGTGCCACCAGTCCCAGGGCGAACACCGGGGAGCTGTTTTTT
TRBV12-3/TRBV12-4,NA,few,TRBJ1-3,CASRGDLANTIYF,TGTGCCAGCAGAGGGGACTTGGCGAACACCATATATTTT
TRBV7-9,TRBD1,few,TRBJ1-2,CASSHGTGNGYTF,TGTGCCAGCAGCCACGGGACAGGGAACGGCTACACCTTC
TRBV3-1/TRBV3-2,NA,NA,TRBJ2-1,CASSQPVDNEQFF,TGTGCCAGCAGCCAACCGGTAGACAATGAGCAGTTCTTC
TRBV7-6,TRBD1,NA,TRBJ1-5,CASSLTGGSNQPQHF,TGTGCCAGCAGCCTGACAGGGGGGAGCAATCAGCCCCAGCATTTT
TRBV25-1,NA,NA,TRBJ1-2,CASSESRGGGYTF,TGTGCCAGCAGTGAATCCCGGGGAGGGGGCTACACCTTC
TRBV7-9,NA,NA,TRBJ1-1,CASSLRGTRNTEAFF,TGTGCCAGCAGCTTACGAGGGACAAGGAACACTGAAGCTTTCTTT
TRBV29-1,TRBD2,NA,TRBJ2-7,CSVSHSGRIYEQYF,TGCAGCGTCTCCCATAGCGGGAGAATTTACGAGCAGTACTTC
TRBV7-3,TRBD1,NA,TRBJ1-3,CASRQGGIGNTIYF,TGTGCCAGCCGACAGGGCGGGATTGGAAACACCATATATTTT
TRBV30,NA,NA,TRBJ2-5,CAWSGQSQETQYF,TGTGCCTGGAGTGGGCAGTCCCAAGAGACCCAGTACTTC
TRBV5-1,NA,NA,TRBJ2-7,CASSRDTYEQYF,TGCGCCAGCAGTCGGGACACCTACGAGCAGTACTTC
TRBV5-5,TRBD1,NA,TRBJ1-2,CASSLLTTGNYGYTF,TGTGCCAGCAGCTTATTAACGACAGGGAACTATGGCTACACCTTC
TRBV11-1,NA,NA,TRBJ2-2,CASRKTRGTGELFF,TGTGCCAGCAGAAAAACTAGGGGGACCGGGGAGCTGTTTTTT
TRBV21-1,NA,once,TRBJ1-5,CASSPVNQPQHF,TGTGCCAGCAGCCCCGTAAATCAGCCCCAGCATTTT
TRBV19,TRBD1,NA,TRBJ2-2,CASSTWAGTGPPGELFF,TGTGCCAGTAGTACGTGGGCCGGGACAGGGCCCCCCGGGGAGCTGTTTTTT
TRBV29-1,TRBD2,NA,TRBJ2-3,CSVGTRYADTQYF,TGCAGCGTAGGGACTAGATATGCAGATACGCAGTATTTT